The T cell receptor (beta chain) described here comes from a study of T cells in Graves' hyperthyroidism and ophthalmopathy. J was trimmed by 3 bases and V by 2 bases; bases with no gene match: 5. The CDR3 runs to 15 residues. CDR1 and CDR2 from the germline V gene are SGHDT and YYEEEE. TCR beta CDR3 sequences were amplified from RNA transcripts. When the TCR CDR3 underwent first-round RT-PCR, the HTBI primer set was used. TCRdb itself ran the multiplex PCR reads through MiXCR, one entry per CDR3 protein. The sample lists nearly 750,000 distinct CDR3 sequences, around a third occurring once. Each patient was aged 18 to 65 and had newly diagnosed hyperthyroidism of under 2 months' duration.

The TCR sequence derives from a woman in her thirties or forties with Graves' hyperthyroidism. The sample was blood. The genes are TRBV5-6 and TRBJ1-5; 7 bases align to TRBD1. The CDR3 bases are TGTGCCAGCAGCTTAACAGGGGTCAACAATCAGCCCCAGCATTTT. This sequence encodes CASSLTGVNNQPQHF.